The present entry profiles one TCR beta chain with its context. This clone was picked up a small number of times. Its antigen is unknown. Base qualities are not at hand, and no much larger clone is one base apart. The sample belongs to a study of blood T cell repertoires in COVID-19 (TCRdb year 2020). General notes on the study: Collaborator samples came from the United States, Italy and Spain and covered acute and convalescent phases of COVID-19. A de-identified subject ID, COVID-19 status, age in years and sex were almost always included in the sample metadata. The samples were drawn from two sources: the first 160 participants of the ongoing ImmuneRACE study, and 1,254 subjects contributed by 6 global collaborators. The material from the prospective study consisted of cDNA or gDNA derived from T cells, B-cell-depleted T cells, or PBMCs. The repertoires were released in a freely available public database intended as a resource for research on the immune response to SARS-CoV-2. HLA class I and class II types, where available, came from metadata supplied by the sample provider rather than from assay-based typing. Subjects who had been exposed to COVID-19, were actively infected with it, or had recovered from it provided the deeply sampled blood TCRbeta repertoires that made up the dataset.

Each collaborating institution followed its own protocols to collect whole blood in K2EDTA tubes. For TCRbeta analysis, collaborator samples were shipped as frozen whole blood, as isolated PBMCs, or as DNA extracted from either sample type. TCRbeta CDR3 regions were amplified from genomic DNA using the immunoSEQ Assay, a bias-controlled multiplex PCR. Per the authors' processing: The number of nucleated cells in each sample was estimated by amplification of reference gene primers within the assay. Sequence reads were collapsed and filtered to measure the absolute abundance of every unique TCRbeta CDR3 rearrangement. For each sample, productive Simpson clonality was calculated by taking the square root of Simpson's diversity index across productive rearrangements. The table was pulled from immuneACCESS by TCRdb, which kept in-frame rearrangements only. Such tables lose some clones; where checked, under half of the loss comes from unresolved V genes, and the rest has no known cause. V and J calls and clone size are those listed in that table; D and trimming were worked out from the DNA. This sample comprises about 70,000 clones, about 80% of them detected only once. The ten largest clones capture around 0.83% of the sample.

The CDR3 holds 14 amino acids from the cysteine to the phenylalanine. Only the CDR3 portion is preserved as DNA: 42 bases, with reading frame beginning at the first base. The germline V gene yields MGHDK for CDR1 and SYGVNS for CDR2. V and J are truncated by 6 bases and 1 base respectively, leaving an intervening sequence of 12 bases. Findings and caveats that apply to the study as a whole: Clinical and demographic metadata were provided uncurated, with the amount varying by source and participant.

The specimen was peripheral blood. The sequence derives from a woman in her seventies with acute or convalescent COVID-19. The chain is made from TRBV25-1 and TRBJ1-1; no D gene is confidently identified. The DNA sequence is as follows: TGTGCCAGCAGGAGGGTAGGGAGGAACACTGAAGCTTTCTTT. Its translation reads: CASRRVGRNTEAFF.